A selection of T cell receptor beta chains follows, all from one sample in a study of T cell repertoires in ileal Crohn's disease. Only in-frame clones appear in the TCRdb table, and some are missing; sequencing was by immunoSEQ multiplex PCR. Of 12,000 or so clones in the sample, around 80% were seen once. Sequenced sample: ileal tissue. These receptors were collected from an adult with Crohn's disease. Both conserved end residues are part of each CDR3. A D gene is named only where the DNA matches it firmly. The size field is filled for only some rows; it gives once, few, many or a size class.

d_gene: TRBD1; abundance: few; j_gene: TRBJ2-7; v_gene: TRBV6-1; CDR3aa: CASSSPGQANEQYF; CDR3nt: TGTGCCAGCAGTTCTCCGGGACAGGCTAACGAGCAGTACTTC
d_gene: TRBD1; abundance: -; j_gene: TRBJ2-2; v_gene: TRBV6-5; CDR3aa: CASSFITGGTGELFF; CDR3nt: TGTGCCAGCAGTTTTATAACAGGGGGCACCGGGGAGCTGTTTTTT
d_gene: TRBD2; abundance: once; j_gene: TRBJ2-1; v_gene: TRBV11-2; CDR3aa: CASSLLAGYEQFF; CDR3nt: TGTGCCAGCAGCTTATTAGCGGGATATGAGCAGTTCTTC
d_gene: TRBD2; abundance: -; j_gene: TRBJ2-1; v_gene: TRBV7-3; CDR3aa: CASSRLAGLTNEQFF; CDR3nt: TGTGCCAGCAGCAGACTAGCGGGATTAACAAATGAGCAGTTCTTC
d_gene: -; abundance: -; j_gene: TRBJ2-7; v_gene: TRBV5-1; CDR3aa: CASSLDGSSYEQYF; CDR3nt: TGCGCCAGCAGCTTGGATGGGAGCTCCTACGAGCAGTACTTC
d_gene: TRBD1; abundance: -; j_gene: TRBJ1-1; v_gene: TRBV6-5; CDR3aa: CASGKRQGNTEAFF; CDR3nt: TGTGCCAGCGGGAAGAGACAGGGAAACACTGAAGCTTTCTTT
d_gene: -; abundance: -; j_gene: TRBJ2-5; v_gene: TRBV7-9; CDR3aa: CASSPTVSQETQYF; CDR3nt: TGTGCCAGCAGCCCAACGGTCTCCCAAGAGACCCAGTACTTC
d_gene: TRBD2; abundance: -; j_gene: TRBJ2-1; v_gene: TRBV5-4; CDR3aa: CASSLSGSDNEQFF; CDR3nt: TGTGCCAGCAGCCTTAGCGGGAGCGACAATGAGCAGTTCTTC
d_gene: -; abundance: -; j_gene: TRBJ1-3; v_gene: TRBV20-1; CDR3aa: CSSGGVNTIYF; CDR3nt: TGCAGCTCGGGGGGGGTTAACACCATATATTTT
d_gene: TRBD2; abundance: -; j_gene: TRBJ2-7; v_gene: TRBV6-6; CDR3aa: CASTGAGDRYEQYF; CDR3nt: TGTGCCAGCACCGGAGCGGGAGATCGTTACGAGCAGTACTTC
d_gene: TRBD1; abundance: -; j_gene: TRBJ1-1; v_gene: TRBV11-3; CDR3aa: CASSPLRQGSTEAFF; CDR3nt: TGTGCCAGCAGCCCTTTACGACAGGGATCCACTGAAGCTTTCTTT
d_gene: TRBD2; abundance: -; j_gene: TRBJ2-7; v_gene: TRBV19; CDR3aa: CASSIWRERAYEQYF; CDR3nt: TGTGCCAGTAGTATCTGGCGGGAGAGGGCCTACGAGCAGTACTTC
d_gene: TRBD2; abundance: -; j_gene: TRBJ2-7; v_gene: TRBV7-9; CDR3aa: CASSLWGGDEQYF; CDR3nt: TGTGCCAGCAGCTTATGGGGGGGGGACGAGCAGTACTTC
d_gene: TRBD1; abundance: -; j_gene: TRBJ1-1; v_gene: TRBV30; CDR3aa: CAWIPGRDRVNTEAFF; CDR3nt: TGTGCCTGGATACCTGGCCGGGACAGGGTGAACACTGAAGCTTTCTTT
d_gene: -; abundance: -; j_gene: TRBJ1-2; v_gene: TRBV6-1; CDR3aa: CASNRQDGYGYTF; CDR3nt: TGTGCCAGCAACCGACAGGACGGTTATGGCTACACCTTC
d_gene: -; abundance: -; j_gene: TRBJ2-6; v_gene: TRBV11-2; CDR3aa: CASRGHSSGANVLTF; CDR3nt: TGTGCCAGCAGAGGTCACAGCTCTGGGGCCAACGTCCTGACTTTC
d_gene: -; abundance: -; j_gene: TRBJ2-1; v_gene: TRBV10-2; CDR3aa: CASSGTDSSYNEQFF; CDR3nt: TGCGCCAGCAGTGGGACGGACAGCTCCTACAATGAGCAGTTCTTC
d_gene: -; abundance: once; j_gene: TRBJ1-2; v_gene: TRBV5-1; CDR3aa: CAIMGAHGYTF; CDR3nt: TGCGCCATTATGGGGGCTCATGGCTACACCTTC
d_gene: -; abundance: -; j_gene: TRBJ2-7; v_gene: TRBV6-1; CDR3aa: CASSESPSYEQYF; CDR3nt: TGTGCCAGCAGTGAATCCCCTTCCTACGAGCAGTACTTC
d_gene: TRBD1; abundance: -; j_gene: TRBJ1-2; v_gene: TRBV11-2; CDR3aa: CASSPRTGTNYGYTF; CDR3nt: TGTGCCAGCAGCCCCCGGACAGGGACTAACTATGGCTACACCTTC
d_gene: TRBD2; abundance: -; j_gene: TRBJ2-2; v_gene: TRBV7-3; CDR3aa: CASSPPGLAGVSGELFF; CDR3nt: TGTGCCAGCAGCCCCCCCGGACTAGCGGGAGTGAGCGGGGAGCTGTTTTTT
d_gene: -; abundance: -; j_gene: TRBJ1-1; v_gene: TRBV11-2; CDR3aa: CASSLRRGGAEAFF; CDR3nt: TGTGCCAGCAGCTTGCGCCGTGGGGGCGCTGAAGCTTTCTTT
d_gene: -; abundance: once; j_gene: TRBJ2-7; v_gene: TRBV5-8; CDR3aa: CASSLGAGLSYEQYF; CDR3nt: TGTGCCAGCAGCTTGGGGGCAGGGTTATCCTACGAGCAGTACTTC
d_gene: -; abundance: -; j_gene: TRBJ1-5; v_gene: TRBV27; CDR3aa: CASSWSGPQPQHF; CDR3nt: TGTGCCAGCAGTTGGTCAGGCCCTCAGCCCCAGCATTTT
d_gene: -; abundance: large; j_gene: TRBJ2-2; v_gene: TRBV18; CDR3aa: CASSRYQVEDTGELFF; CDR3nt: TGTGCCAGCTCACGGTACCAGGTAGAAGACACCGGGGAGCTGTTTTTT
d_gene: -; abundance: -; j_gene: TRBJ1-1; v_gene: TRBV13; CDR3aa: CASSRGGGGGNTEAFF; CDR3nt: TGTGCCAGCAGCCGTGGGGGTGGGGGCGGGAACACTGAAGCTTTCTTT
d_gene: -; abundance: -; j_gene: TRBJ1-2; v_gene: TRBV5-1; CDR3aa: CASSLGQASRGYTF; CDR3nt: TGCGCCAGCAGCTTGGGACAGGCATCTCGTGGCTACACCTTC
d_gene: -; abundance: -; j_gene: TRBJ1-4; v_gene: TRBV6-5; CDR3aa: CASSYSGTNEKLFF; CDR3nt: TGTGCCAGCAGTTACTCCGGGACTAATGAAAAACTGTTTTTT
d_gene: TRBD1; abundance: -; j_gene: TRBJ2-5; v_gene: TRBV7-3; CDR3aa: CASSFRQGPQETQYF; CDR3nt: TGTGCCAGCAGTTTTCGACAGGGCCCCCAAGAGACCCAGTACTTC
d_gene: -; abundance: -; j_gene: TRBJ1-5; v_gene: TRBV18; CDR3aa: CASSPSVSNQPQHF; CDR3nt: TGTGCCAGCTCACCATCAGTTAGCAATCAGCCCCAGCATTTT
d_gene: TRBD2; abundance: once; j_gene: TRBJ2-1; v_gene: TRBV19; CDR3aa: CASSRTSAYNEQFF; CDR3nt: TGTGCCAGTAGTAGAACTAGCGCCTACAATGAGCAGTTCTTC
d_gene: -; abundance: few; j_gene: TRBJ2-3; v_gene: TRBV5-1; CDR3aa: CASSLGGMGTDTQYF; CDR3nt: TGCGCCAGCAGCTTGGGAGGGATGGGCACAGATACGCAGTATTTT
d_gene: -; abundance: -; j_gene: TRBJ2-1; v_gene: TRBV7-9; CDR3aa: CASSLGSGSYNEQFF; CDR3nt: TGTGCCAGCAGCTTAGGGAGTGGTTCCTACAATGAGCAGTTCTTC
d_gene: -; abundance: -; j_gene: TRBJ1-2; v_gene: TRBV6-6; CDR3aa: CASSYSGTLYGYTF; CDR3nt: TGTGCCAGCAGTTACTCAGGGACACTCTATGGCTACACCTTC
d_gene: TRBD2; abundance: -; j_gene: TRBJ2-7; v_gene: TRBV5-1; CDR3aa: CASSSKRGEQYF; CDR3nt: TGCGCCAGCAGTTCTAAGCGGGGCGAGCAGTACTTC
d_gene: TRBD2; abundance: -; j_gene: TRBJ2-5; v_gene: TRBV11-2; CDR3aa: CASSLGGTKETQYF; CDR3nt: TGTGCCAGCAGCTTAGGGGGGACTAAAGAGACCCAGTACTTC
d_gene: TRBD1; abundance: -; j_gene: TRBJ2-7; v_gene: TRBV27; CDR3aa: CASSRKGQGAYEQYF; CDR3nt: TGTGCCAGCAGTAGAAAGGGACAGGGGGCCTACGAGCAGTACTTC
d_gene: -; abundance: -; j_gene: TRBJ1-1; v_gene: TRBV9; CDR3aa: CASSQGLNTEAFF; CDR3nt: TGTGCCAGCAGTCAGGGGTTGAACACTGAAGCTTTCTTT
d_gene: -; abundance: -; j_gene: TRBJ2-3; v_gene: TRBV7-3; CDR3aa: CASSSSTHTDTQYF; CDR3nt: TGTGCCAGCAGCTCCTCGACACACACAGATACGCAGTATTTT
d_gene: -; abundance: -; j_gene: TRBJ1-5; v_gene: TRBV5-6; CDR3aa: CASSSWTGGQPQHF; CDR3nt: TGTGCCAGCAGCTCCTGGACGGGAGGACAGCCCCAGCATTTT
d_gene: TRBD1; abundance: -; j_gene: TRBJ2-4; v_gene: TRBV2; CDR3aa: CASSDHRGRAKNIQYF; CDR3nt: TGTGCCAGCAGTGACCACAGGGGGAGGGCCAAAAACATTCAGTACTTC
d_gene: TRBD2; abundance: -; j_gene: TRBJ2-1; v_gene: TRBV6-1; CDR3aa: CASTPTSGYYNEQFF; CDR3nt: TGTGCCAGCACTCCTACTAGCGGATACTACAATGAGCAGTTCTTC
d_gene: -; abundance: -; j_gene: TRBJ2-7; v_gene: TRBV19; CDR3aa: CASSAGPGEQYF; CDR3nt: TGTGCCAGTAGTGCCGGACCGGGAGAGCAGTACTTC
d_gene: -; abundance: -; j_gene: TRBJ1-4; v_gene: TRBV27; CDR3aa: CASRSDGIEKLFF; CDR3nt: TGTGCCAGCAGAAGTGACGGGATCGAAAAACTGTTTTTT
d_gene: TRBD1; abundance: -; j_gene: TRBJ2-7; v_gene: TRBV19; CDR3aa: CASSIWQGASYEQYF; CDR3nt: TGTGCCAGTAGTATCTGGCAGGGGGCGTCCTACGAGCAGTACTTC
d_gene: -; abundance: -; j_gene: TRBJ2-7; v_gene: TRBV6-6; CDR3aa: CASRAGEQYF; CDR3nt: TGTGCCAGCCGGGCGGGCGAGCAGTACTTC
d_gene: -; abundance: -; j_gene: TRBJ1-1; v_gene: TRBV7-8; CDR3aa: CASSHLALNTEAFF; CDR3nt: TGTGCCAGCAGCCACCTAGCCCTGAACACTGAAGCTTTCTTT
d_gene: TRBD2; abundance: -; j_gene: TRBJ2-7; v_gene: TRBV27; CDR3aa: CASSPLGGAYEQYF; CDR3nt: TGTGCCAGCAGTCCCCTTGGGGGGGCCTACGAGCAGTACTTC
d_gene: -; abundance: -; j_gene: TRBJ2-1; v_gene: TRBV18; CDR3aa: CASSPSAGLNEQFF; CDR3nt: TGTGCCAGCTCACCTAGCGCGGGGTTGAATGAGCAGTTCTTC
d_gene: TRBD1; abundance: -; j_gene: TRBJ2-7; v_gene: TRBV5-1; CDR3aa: CASSFGQVGAYEQYF; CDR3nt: TGCGCCAGCAGCTTTGGACAGGTGGGGGCCTACGAGCAGTACTTC
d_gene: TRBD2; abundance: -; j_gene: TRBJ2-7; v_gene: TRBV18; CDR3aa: CASSPSNSGRAGEQYF; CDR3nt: TGTGCCAGCTCACCAAGTAACAGCGGGAGGGCGGGCGAGCAGTACTTC
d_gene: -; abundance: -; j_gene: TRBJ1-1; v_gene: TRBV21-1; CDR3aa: CASSKFRDRGLGMNTEAFF; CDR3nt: TGTGCCAGCAGTAAATTCCGGGACAGGGGTCTGGGAATGAACACTGAAGCTTTCTTT
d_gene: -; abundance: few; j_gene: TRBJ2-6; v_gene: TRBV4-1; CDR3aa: CASSHNRLRSGANVLTF; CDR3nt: TGCGCCAGCAGCCATAACAGGTTACGCTCTGGGGCCAACGTCCTGACTTTC
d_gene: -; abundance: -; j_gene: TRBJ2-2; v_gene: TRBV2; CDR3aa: CASSLGGVSGELFF; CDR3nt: TGTGCCAGCAGTCTAGGAGGGGTATCCGGGGAGCTGTTTTTT